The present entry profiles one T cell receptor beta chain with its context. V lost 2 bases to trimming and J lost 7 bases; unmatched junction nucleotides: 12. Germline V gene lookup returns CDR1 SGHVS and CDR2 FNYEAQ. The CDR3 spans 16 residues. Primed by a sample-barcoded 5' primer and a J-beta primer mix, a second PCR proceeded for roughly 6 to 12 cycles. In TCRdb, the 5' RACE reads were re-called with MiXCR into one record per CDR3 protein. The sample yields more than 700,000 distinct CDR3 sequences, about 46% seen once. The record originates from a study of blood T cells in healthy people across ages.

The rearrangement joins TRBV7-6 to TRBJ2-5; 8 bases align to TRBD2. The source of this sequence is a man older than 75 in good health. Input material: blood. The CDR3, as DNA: TGTGCCAGCAGCTTATGGGAGGGGACTAGTATGGGGACCCAGTACTTC. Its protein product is CASSLWEGTSMGTQYF.